This is a list of T cell receptor beta chains from one sample in a study of T cells after yellow fever vaccination. TCRdb fed the 5' RACE reads into MiXCR, producing one record per CDR3 protein. The table lists some 320,000 distinct CDR3 sequences, 7.5% to 9% of them singletons. Sample: PBMCs, taken on the day of the first yellow fever vaccination. The receptors were sampled from a man between 18 and 29 years old who received the YFV17D yellow fever vaccine. Each CDR3 is given with its conserved first and last residue. A D gene is named only where the DNA matches it firmly. Rows give clone size only sometimes, using once, few, many, or a class for an expanded clone.

D gene: TRBD1
CDR3 length: 12
J gene: TRBJ1-1
clone size: many
V gene: TRBV4-2
CDR3 protein: CASSRTGSEAFF
CDR3 DNA: TGTGCCAGCAGCCGGACAGGGTCGGAAGCTTTCTTT

D gene: -
CDR3 length: 17
J gene: TRBJ1-3
clone size: -
V gene: TRBV7-2
CDR3 protein: CASSSPLGDLSGNTIYF
CDR3 DNA: TGTGCCAGCAGCTCTCCATTGGGCGACCTCTCTGGAAACACCATATATTTT

D gene: -
CDR3 length: 16
J gene: TRBJ1-5
clone size: many
V gene: TRBV20-1
CDR3 protein: CSARFGKEMSNQPQHF
CDR3 DNA: TGCAGTGCTAGATTCGGTAAGGAGATGAGCAATCAGCCCCAGCATTTT

D gene: -
CDR3 length: 11
J gene: TRBJ2-2
clone size: many
V gene: TRBV11-2
CDR3 protein: CASNAFGELFF
CDR3 DNA: TGTGCCAGCAATGCGTTCGGGGAGCTGTTTTTT

D gene: TRBD1
CDR3 length: 15
J gene: TRBJ2-5
clone size: few
V gene: TRBV11-1
CDR3 protein: CASSLGRGQWETQYF
CDR3 DNA: TGTGCCAGCAGCTTAGGCAGGGGGCAATGGGAGACCCAGTACTTC

D gene: -
CDR3 length: 15
J gene: TRBJ1-6
clone size: few
V gene: TRBV7-6
CDR3 protein: CASSLGGGIGSPLHF
CDR3 DNA: TGTGCCAGCAGCTTAGGCGGGGGCATTGGCTCACCCCTCCACTTT

D gene: -
CDR3 length: 14
J gene: TRBJ1-5
clone size: few
V gene: TRBV2
CDR3 protein: CASSELAGNQPQHF
CDR3 DNA: TGTGCCAGCAGTGAACTGGCAGGGAATCAGCCCCAGCATTTT

D gene: -
CDR3 length: 13
J gene: TRBJ1-2
clone size: -
V gene: TRBV4-1
CDR3 protein: CASSHPQDYGYTF
CDR3 DNA: TGCGCCAGCAGCCATCCACAGGACTATGGCTACACCTTC

D gene: -
CDR3 length: 14
J gene: TRBJ2-7
clone size: many
V gene: TRBV12-3/TRBV12-4
CDR3 protein: CASQRGQGPYEQYF
CDR3 DNA: TGTGCCAGTCAAAGGGGTCAGGGTCCCTACGAGCAGTACTTC

D gene: -
CDR3 length: 14
J gene: TRBJ2-5
clone size: many
V gene: TRBV6-5
CDR3 protein: CASSYSGTKETQYF
CDR3 DNA: TGTGCCAGCAGTTACTCGGGGACCAAGGAGACCCAGTACTTC

D gene: -
CDR3 length: 13
J gene: TRBJ1-2
clone size: few
V gene: TRBV12-3/TRBV12-4
CDR3 protein: CASSLGQIYGYTF
CDR3 DNA: TGTGCCAGCAGTTTAGGCCAGATTTATGGCTACACCTTC

D gene: -
CDR3 length: 16
J gene: TRBJ2-7
clone size: few
V gene: TRBV7-9
CDR3 protein: CASSLSVSQEPHEQYF
CDR3 DNA: TGTGCCAGCAGCTTATCCGTTTCCCAGGAACCTCACGAGCAGTACTTC

D gene: -
CDR3 length: 16
J gene: TRBJ1-2
clone size: -
V gene: TRBV4-3
CDR3 protein: CASSQEGGRAVDGYTF
CDR3 DNA: TGCGCCAGCAGCCAAGAGGGGGGCAGGGCTGTGGATGGCTACACCTTC